Here is one T cell receptor (beta chain) with its context. Its antigen is as yet unknown. The data derive from a study of T cell responses to AZD1222 COVID-19 vaccine. Sequencing used immunoSEQ multiplex PCR; TCRdb keeps in-frame clones, though not all of them. This table holds about 140,000 clones, 80% to 95% found once. Study conclusions and caveats: Every sample of the repertoires postdated the peak T cell response.

The V and J ends lost 1 base and 8 bases, in that order; junction bases with no gene match: 4. CDR1 is SGHTA, CDR2 FQGNSA, per germline. The length of the CDR3 is 13 residues. The clonotype comes from an adult in good health. Sequences were derived from peripheral blood, sampled on day 0 of AZD1222 vaccination. The rearrangement links TRBV7-2 to TRBJ1-2; 7 bases match TRBD1. In DNA form, the CDR3 reads TGTGCCAGCAGCTTAGAAGAGGGGGCCGGCTACACCTTC. Translation gives CASSLEEGAGYTF.